A single sample gave rise to the 25 T cell receptor beta chains below, sequenced in a study of sequential checkpoint blockade in melanoma. Stated treatment: randomized to nivolumab then ipilimumab (arm A) or the reverse (arm B). TCRdb's copy holds only in-frame clones and misses some; the assay was immunoSEQ multiplex PCR. The table lists about 5,500 clones, approximately 48% of them singletons. Sample: CD8+ T cells sorted from blood (inferred from file names), taken from a patient given nivolumab and ipilimumab in sequence. All receptors derive from a human patient with melanoma. Some clones in this sample may be carry-over from other donors' samples.

This clone was counted between two and nine times. This chain joins TRBV27 and TRBJ2-6; 7 positions agree with TRBD1. The CDR3 spans 15 residues. J gave up 2 bases and V 2 bases, and 0 bases lay outside the gene matches. Per the germline V gene, CDR1 is MNHEY and CDR2 is SMNVEV (reference sequence). CDR3 sequence: CASSLTGAGANVLTF. CDR3 coding DNA: TGTGCCAGCAGTTTAACAGGGGCTGGGGCCAACGTCCTGACTTTC. Full variable domain (rest looked up from reference TRBV27 and TRBJ2-6): EAQVTQNPRYLITVTGKKLTVTCSQNMNHEYMSWYRQDPGLGLRQIYYSMNVEVTDKGDVPEGYKVSRKEKRNFPLILESPSPNQTSLYFCASSLTGAGANVLTFGAGSRLTVL.

The CDR3 is CASSYFSTSGGYEQYF. The DNA for the CDR3 is TGTGCCAGCAGTTACTTTTCGACTAGCGGGGGCTACGAGCAGTACTTC. The genes are TRBV7-9 and TRBJ2-7; 12 bases are a match to TRBD2. This CDR3 comprises 16 residues. Germline assignment: CDR1 SEHNR and CDR2 FQNEAQ (reference sequence). With V trimmed by 6 bases and J by 3 bases, 9 bases remained unmatched.

This chain joins TRBV9 and TRBJ2-7, with D maybe TRBD2 (5 bases). Germline V gives CDR1 SGDLS, CDR2 YYNGEE. Trimming removed 2 bases at V and 3 bases at J, with 15 bases between. The CDR3 sequence is 15 residues long. The CDR3 is CASSVEGGPGYEQYF. CDR3 sequence (DNA): TGTGCCAGCAGCGTCGAGGGCGGCCCGGGCTACGAGCAGTACTTC.

V gene TRBV5-1 combines with J gene TRBJ2-1, with 9 bases identical to TRBD2. This CDR3 contains 15 residues. The germline V gene encodes CDR1 SGHRS and CDR2 YFSETQ. After removal of 0 bases from V and 8 bases from J, the junction contained 6 bases not matched to a gene. CDR3 amino acids: CASSLGRGGRDEQFF. In DNA form, the CDR3 reads TGCGCCAGCAGCTTGGGGCGGGGGGGCCGTGATGAGCAGTTCTTC. The variable domain in full, with the rest retrieved from reference TRBV5-1 and TRBJ2-1, is KAGVTQTPRYLIKTRGQQVTLSCSPISGHRSVSWYQQTPGQGLQFLFEYFSETQRNKGNFPGRFSGRQFSNSRSEMNVSTLELGDSALYLCASSLGRGGRDEQFFGPGTRLTVL.

Comment on this clone: It differs at one base from a far larger clone, so likely a read error. At the DNA level, this CDR3 is encoded by other sequences in the same sample as well. The V and J genes are TRBV11-2 and TRBJ2-7; weak D call: TRBD2 (6 bases). CDR3 length: 14 amino acids. Germline V gene lookup returns CDR1 SGHAT and CDR2 FQNNGV. The V end was cut by 5 bases, the J end by 2 bases, with 13 bases between. CDR3 in DNA: TGTGCCAGCAGCCAAGACCGGGAGACCTACGAGCAGTACTTC. Protein product: CASSQDRETYEQYF.

The chain combines TRBV19 with TRBJ1-1; the D gene is possibly TRBD1 (6 bases). V was cut by 5 bases and J by 7 bases, with 26 bases left in between. The germline V gene encodes CDR1 LNHDA and CDR2 SQIVND (reference sequence). This CDR3 has 17 amino acids. The CDR3 nucleotides are TGTGCCAGTAGTTCCTTCCGGGACATTGGAAATCCTGTTGAAGCTTTCTTT. Its translation: CASSSFRDIGNPVEAFF.

The chain is built from TRBV4-2 and TRBJ2-1; tentative D call: TRBD2 (6 bases). CDR3 length: 16 residues. Germline V lookup: CDR1 LGHNA, CDR2 YNFKEQ. V dropped 5 bases and J dropped 8 bases, with 22 bases sitting between them. The CDR3 protein is CASSLLSLGPGDEQFF. The CDR3 nucleotides are TGTGCCAGCAGCTTACTATCCCTGGGGCCGGGGGATGAGCAGTTCTTC.

The chain is built from TRBV19 and TRBJ2-7, with 9 bases aligning to TRBD1. The CDR3 covers 14 residues. Per germline, CDR1 LNHDA and CDR2 SQIVND (reference sequence). The ends lost 7 bases at V and 6 bases at J; junction bases unmatched: 10. As DNA, the CDR3 is TGTGCCAGTAAAGGTACAGGGGGCTTCTCCGAGCAGTACTTC. Encoded protein: CASKGTGGFSEQYF. Combining the CDR3 with reference TRBV19 and TRBJ2-7 gives the whole variable domain DGGITQSPKYLFRKEGQNVTLSCEQNLNHDAMYWYRQDPGQGLRLIYYSQIVNDFQKGDIAEGYSVSREKKESFPLTVTSAQKNPTAFYLCASKGTGGFSEQYFGPGTRLTVT.

In its sample, this clone was seen a few times. CDR3 amino acids: CASSVGQGPYGYTF. For the CDR3, the DNA is TGTGCCAGCAGCGTAGGACAGGGGCCCTATGGCTACACCTTC. The V gene is TRBV9, the J gene TRBJ1-2, with 8 nucleotides matching TRBD1. V lost 0 bases and J lost 4; bases outside the gene matches: 2. Looked up from germline, CDR1 is SGDLS and CDR2 is YYNGEE. CDR3 length: 14 residues.

The sample holds a few counts of this clone. The chain carries TRBV7-3 and TRBJ1-2; possibly TRBD1 for D (6 bases). Germline CDR1 is SGHTA and CDR2 is FQGTGA. Trimming left V 2 bases short and J 8 bases short, with 15 bases between. The CDR3 spans 14 residues. The CDR3 DNA reads TGTGCCAGCAGCTTAGATGGGGGCGCGGTGGGCTACACCTTC. It translates to CASSLDGGAVGYTF.

This clone was observed a few times. At one end, the junction sequence differs from germline, possibly due to a read error. The sample contains more than one DNA sequence encoding this CDR3. The chain uses TRBV5-4 and TRBJ2-7; possible D gene TRBD2, 6 bases. Germline values: CDR1 SGHNT, CDR2 YYREEE (reference sequence). The CDR3 is made up of 14 amino acids. CDR3: CASSQDRETYEQYF. The CDR3 DNA sequence: TGCGCCAGCAGCCAAGACCGGGAGACCTACGAGCAGTACTTC.

V gene TRBV27 combines with J gene TRBJ1-5, with D possibly matching TRBD1 (6 bases). The CDR3 covers 14 residues. CDR1 MNHEY and CDR2 SMNVEV come from the germline V gene (reference sequence). Trimming pared 6 bases from V and 5 bases from J, leaving 14 bases between. The CDR3 loop reads CASSLTGKYQPQHF. The CDR3 region has the DNA TGTGCCAGCAGCTTAACAGGGAAGTATCAGCCCCAGCATTTT.

The chain recombines TRBV7-9 with TRBJ1-2; 9 bases are shared with TRBD1. This CDR3 has 13 amino acids. After removal of 3 bases from V and 6 bases from J, the junction contained 2 bases not matched to a gene. CDR1 and CDR2 from the germline V gene are SEHNR and FQNEAQ (reference sequence). The CDR3 protein is CASSFGTGNGYTF. DNA for the CDR3: TGTGCCAGCAGCTTCGGGACAGGGAATGGCTACACCTTC.

V usage is TRBV7-6 and J usage is TRBJ1-4, with 8 nucleotides matching TRBD1. V was clipped by 6 bases and J by 8 bases; unmatched bases: 8. This CDR3 has 14 residues. Germline V gene sequence: CDR1 SGHVS, CDR2 FNYEAQ. CDR3 bases: TGTGCCAGCAGTCTGACAGGGGTTGGGGAAAAACTGTTTTTT. This gives the protein CASSLTGVGEKLFF.

The chain combines TRBV4-3 with TRBJ1-3; D may be TRBD1 (6 bases). V lost 0 bases and J 0 bases, leaving 9 bases between the germline ends. Looked up from germline, CDR1 is LGHNA and CDR2 is YSLEER. The CDR3 consists of 16 residues. CDR3 DNA: TGCGCCAGCAGCCAAGACTCCAGGGGCTCTGGAAACACCATATATTTT. The encoded protein is CASSQDSRGSGNTIYF.

The V gene is TRBV10-2, the J gene TRBJ2-3, with TRBD1 matching 7 bases. J was trimmed by 1 base and V by 7 bases; bases with no gene match: 5. CDR3 length equals 14 residues. Germline CDR1 WSHSY, CDR2 SAAADI. The DNA of the CDR3 is TGCGCCAGCACCACTGGACAGGGCACAGATACGCAGTATTTT. Translating gives CASTTGQGTDTQYF.

This chain links TRBV2 with TRBJ2-7; 9 bases fit TRBD1. V lost 6 bases and J lost 0; bases outside the gene matches: 3. CDR1 and CDR2 (germline): SNHLY, FYNNEI. CDR3 length: 14 residues. The CDR3 is CASSVTGGSYEQYF. In nucleotides, the CDR3 is TGTGCCAGCAGCGTGACAGGGGGCTCCTACGAGCAGTACTTC.

About this clone: A far larger clone lies a single base away; this is likely a read error. The chain has TRBV4-2 and TRBJ2-7; 9 bases map to TRBD1. The CDR3 is made up of 14 amino acids. Trimming at V came to 4 bases and at J to 4 bases, leaving 5 bases not matched to a gene. Germline V CDR1 and CDR2: LGHNA, YNFKEQ. The CDR3 here is CASSPGQGTYEQYF. The CDR3 DNA follows: TGTGCCAGCAGCCCCGGACAGGGGACGTACGAGCAGTACTTC.

DNA of the CDR3: TGTGCCAGCAGGCGAGGGACAGCCTACGAGCAGTACTTC. Translating gives CASRRGTAYEQYF. This chain joins TRBV5-6 and TRBJ2-7, with 7 bases matching TRBD1. The CDR3 covers 13 residues. Germline CDR1 is SGHDT and CDR2 is YYEEEE. The V segment lost 5 bases and the J segment 2 bases; nucleotides outside the gene matches: 4.

V usage is TRBV27 and J usage is TRBJ1-2, with 8 bases fitting TRBD1. Germline V gene lookup returns CDR1 MNHEY and CDR2 SMNVEV (reference sequence). The CDR3 loop spans 15 amino acids. V shed 5 bases, J shed 1 base, and the junction held 6 bases outside the gene matches. CDR3 in amino acids: CASSTRTGLNYGYTF. The DNA of the CDR3 is TGTGCCAGCAGTACCCGGACAGGGCTTAACTATGGCTACACCTTC.

This clone is categorized as medium-sized (0.01 to 0.1%). V gene TRBV5-4 combines with J gene TRBJ2-7; 8 nucleotides match TRBD1. The CDR3 extends over 13 amino acids. The V segment lost 4 bases and the J segment 4 bases; nucleotides outside the gene matches: 4. Per the germline V gene, CDR1 is SGHNT and CDR2 is YYREEE (reference sequence). DNA of the CDR3: TGTGCCAGCAGCCCGGACAGGGCGTACGAGCAGTACTTC. This translates into CASSPDRAYEQYF.

The chain carries TRBV5-6 and TRBJ2-7; perhaps TRBD2 as D (6 bases). V was trimmed by 0 bases and J by 7 bases, leaving 14 bases between them. The CDR3 consists of 14 residues. Germline V gene lookup returns CDR1 SGHDT and CDR2 YYEEEE. CDR3 bases: TGTGCCAGCAGCTTGGGCGGGGACTTTTGGGAGCAGTACTTC. This translates into CASSLGGDFWEQYF.

The chain combines TRBV14 with TRBJ2-1, with 11 bases identical to TRBD1. Looked up from germline, CDR1 is SGHDN and CDR2 is FVKESK. The CDR3 has 18 amino acids. After removal of 5 bases from V and 3 bases from J, the junction contained 12 bases not matched to a gene. CDR3 region: CASSNWHSGQGDYNEQFF. CDR3 coding DNA: TGTGCCAGCAGCAACTGGCACTCGGGACAGGGGGACTACAATGAGCAGTTCTTC.

This chain links TRBV7-9 with TRBJ1-3; tentatively, D is TRBD1 (6 bases). The CDR3 length is 15 residues. V lost 5 bases and J 4 bases, leaving 15 bases between the germline ends. The germline V gene encodes CDR1 SEHNR and CDR2 FQNEAQ (reference sequence). The CDR3 here is CASSLYRAGGNTIYF. The CDR3 DNA sequence: TGTGCCAGCAGCCTCTACAGGGCTGGAGGAAACACCATATATTTT.

This chain connects TRBV27 to TRBJ1-2; D remains ambiguous. Trimming left V 5 bases short and J 4 bases short, with 14 bases between. The CDR3 consists of 14 residues. CDR1 MNHEY and CDR2 SMNVEV come from the germline V gene (reference sequence). The CDR3 sequence is CASSPFPTSYGYTF. For the CDR3, the DNA is TGTGCCAGCAGTCCCTTCCCCACTAGCTATGGCTACACCTTC.